The 18 T cell receptor beta chains listed next were all sequenced from one sample in a study of shared clonotypes between healthy human individuals. Clones were read by immunoSEQ multiplex PCR, and TCRdb kept only the in-frame ones, dropping some. This sample has around 1.4 million clones, with 98% to 99% found just once. Sequenced sample: naive CD4+ T cells sorted from blood. Regarding subset: CD45RA+ positively selected. All receptors derive from a man between 25 and 39 years old in good health.

The chain combines TRBV30 with TRBJ2-1; no clear D gene. The CDR3 spans 16 residues. The V gene lost 2 bases and the J gene lost 6 bases, with 20 bases spanning the gap. Germline V gene data show CDR1 as GTSNPN and CDR2 as SVGIG (reference sequence). CDR3 bases: TGTGCCTGGAGTAAATCCTCGTTCAGAGCTTCCAATGAGCAGTTCTTC. Translation: CAWSKSSFRASNEQFF.

The genes are TRBV6-5 and TRBJ2-7, with TRBD2 matching 7 bases. Germline loops: CDR1 MNHEY, CDR2 SVGAGI. V lost 7 bases and J lost 6; bases outside the gene matches: 9. This CDR3 is built from 13 residues. The CDR3 sequence: CASNARLAGEQYF. The CDR3 DNA sequence: TGTGCCAGCAACGCCCGACTAGCTGGCGAGCAGTACTTC.

The V call is TRBV6-1, the J call TRBJ2-7; 10 positions agree with TRBD2. Germline V gene data show CDR1 as MNHNS and CDR2 as SASEGT. This CDR3 contains 16 residues. V was clipped by 0 bases and J by 4 bases; unmatched bases: 6. The CDR3 DNA reads as TGTGCCAGCAGTGAAGCTGGAGTAGCGGGAGGTTACGAGCAGTACTTC. Amino acids: CASSEAGVAGGYEQYF.

The chain couples TRBV7-8 to TRBJ2-3; D not certain. The V and J ends lost 8 bases and 0 bases respectively, with 12 bases between them. The CDR3 spans 14 residues. Germline loops: CDR1 SGHVS, CDR2 FQNEAQ. CDR3 DNA: TGTGCCAGCCGGGTTGGAGTGAGCACAGATACGCAGTATTTT. Translating gives CASRVGVSTDTQYF.

J is TRBJ2-1 and V is TRBV29-1; D uncertain. CDR3 length: 11 residues. V dropped 4 bases and J dropped 7 bases, with 8 bases sitting between them. Germline V gives CDR1 SQVTM, CDR2 ANQGSEA. The CDR3 nucleotides read TGCAGCGTTGTAGGGTCGAATGAGCAGTTCTTC. This sequence encodes CSVVGSNEQFF.

The chain has TRBV28 and TRBJ2-2; 8 positions match TRBD1. The CDR3 consists of 16 residues. Germline V CDR1 and CDR2: MDHEN, SYDVKM. V lost 5 bases, J lost 1 base, and 6 bases stayed unmatched. CDR3 loop: CASSPRQGLNTGELFF. CDR3 sequence (DNA): TGTGCCAGCAGTCCTCGACAGGGGTTGAACACCGGGGAGCTGTTTTTT.

The chain recombines TRBV5-1 with TRBJ2-5; D might be TRBD1 (6 bases). Germline CDR1 reads SGHRS; CDR2 reads YFSETQ. The CDR3 consists of 14 residues. Trimming pared 0 bases from V and 5 bases from J, leaving 11 bases between. Written as DNA, the CDR3 is TGCGCCAGCAGCTTGGACAGGGAAGGGGAGACCCAGTACTTC. Translation gives CASSLDREGETQYF.

This chain connects TRBV18 to TRBJ2-7; no firm D call. Germline V lookup: CDR1 KGHSH, CDR2 LQKENI. The length of the CDR3 is 15 residues. V lost 3 bases to trimming and J lost 3 bases, with 15 bases between them. The CDR3 sequence is CASSPPVRRLYEQYF. In DNA form, the CDR3 reads TGTGCCAGCTCACCGCCGGTCAGGCGGCTCTACGAGCAGTACTTC. The complete variable domain, with remaining parts taken from reference TRBV18 and TRBJ2-7, reads NAGVMQNPRHLVRRRGQEARLRCSPMKGHSHVYWYRQLPEEGLKFMVYLQKENIIDESGMPKERFSAEFPKEGPSILRIQQVVRGDSAAYFCASSPPVRRLYEQYFGPGTRLTVT.

The chain has TRBV5-4 and TRBJ2-1; 10 bases are a match to TRBD2. Germline assignment: CDR1 SGHNT and CDR2 YYREEE (reference sequence). The CDR3 loop spans 17 amino acids. V was pared by 0 bases and J by 3 bases, with 6 bases of the junction left unmatched. This chain's CDR3 is CASSLVSSGSLYNEQFF. As DNA, the CDR3 is TGTGCCAGCAGCTTGGTATCTAGCGGGAGTCTCTACAATGAGCAGTTCTTC.

The V gene is TRBV18, the J gene TRBJ2-7; the match to TRBD1 covers 10 bases. Trimming at V came to 5 bases and at J to 3 bases, leaving 4 bases not matched to a gene. CDR1 is KGHSH and CDR2 is LQKENI in the germline V gene. The CDR3 has 14 residues. The CDR3: CASSEGQGHYEQYF. DNA for the CDR3: TGTGCCAGCTCAGAGGGACAGGGGCACTACGAGCAGTACTTC.

V usage is TRBV5-4 and J usage is TRBJ1-1; D perhaps matches TRBD1 (6 bases). V gave up 4 bases and J gave up 7 bases, with 8 bases separating them. This CDR3 has 11 amino acids. The germline CDR1 and CDR2 sequences are SGHNT and YYREEE (reference sequence). The DNA for the CDR3 is TGTGCCAGCAGCAGGACAGATGAAGCTTTCTTT. Protein: CASSRTDEAFF.

This clone came up once. Other nucleotide sequences in the sample specify the same CDR3. This sequence joins TRBV28 and TRBJ2-7; possibly TRBD1 for D (5 bases). This CDR3 region has 13 residues. The V end was cut by 7 bases, the J end by 3 bases, with 13 bases between. CDR1 and CDR2 from the germline V gene are MDHEN and SYDVKM. The CDR3 nucleotides are TGTGCCAGCACCCTAACGCAGGGCTACGAGCAGTACTTC. Its protein is CASTLTQGYEQYF.

The V and J genes are TRBV28 and TRBJ1-4; no clear D gene. V lost 6 bases to trimming and J lost 0 bases, with 14 bases between them. Germline-derived CDR1 and CDR2 are MDHEN and SYDVKM. The CDR3 extends over 16 amino acids. The CDR3 is CASRPTWSPTNEKLFF. Written as DNA, the CDR3 is TGTGCCAGCAGACCTACCTGGAGTCCAACTAATGAAAAACTGTTTTTT.

This chain connects TRBV11-2 to TRBJ2-2; D possibly corresponds to TRBD2 (6 bases). Germline assignment: CDR1 SGHAT and CDR2 FQNNGV. The CDR3 loop spans 17 amino acids. V dropped 3 bases and J dropped 6 bases, with 20 bases sitting between them. The CDR3 sequence: CASSFVRVVGEAGELFF. For the CDR3, the DNA is TGTGCCAGCAGCTTCGTTAGGGTTGTAGGGGAGGCCGGGGAGCTGTTTTTT.

The chain links TRBV10-3 to TRBJ2-3, with 9 bases matching TRBD1. J lost 0 bases, V lost 10 bases, and 20 bases had no gene match. CDR3 length: 19 amino acids. Germline CDR1 reads ENHRY; CDR2 reads SYGVKD. The CDR3 region is CATKTNTDRTGVSTDTQYF. DNA for the CDR3: TGTGCCACCAAAACTAATACCGATAGGACAGGGGTTAGCACAGATACGCAGTATTTT.

The table lists this clone with a count of one. The rearrangement uses TRBV5-1 and TRBJ1-1; the match to TRBD1 covers 9 bases. Germline V lookup: CDR1 SGHRS, CDR2 YFSETQ. The CDR3 contains 14 residues. With 4 bases clipped from V and 10 bases from J, the junction kept 11 bases outside the gene matches. The CDR3 protein is CASSRDREGVGAFF. As DNA, the CDR3 is TGCGCCAGCAGCCGGGACAGGGAAGGAGTAGGAGCTTTCTTT.

Note on this clone: This specimen includes other DNA sequences encoding the same CDR3. The chain links TRBV29-1 to TRBJ2-3, with D possibly matching TRBD2 (5 bases). The length of the CDR3 is 10 residues. From germline, CDR1 is SQVTM and CDR2 ANQGSEA. Trimming took off 4 bases at V and 8 bases at J, with 7 bases between the two ends. CDR3 nucleotide sequence: TGCAGCGTTGGTGGAGGTACGCAGTATTTT. It is translated as CSVGGGTQYF.

The chain has TRBV5-5 and TRBJ2-7, with 7 nucleotides matching TRBD1. Per the germline V gene, CDR1 is SGHKS and CDR2 is YYEKEE (reference sequence). With 4 bases clipped from V and 6 bases from J, the junction kept 7 bases outside the gene matches. The CDR3 loop spans 13 amino acids. The DNA of the CDR3 is TGTGCCAGCAGCGATACAGGGGTTCCCGAGCAGTACTTC. Translating gives CASSDTGVPEQYF. The variable domain in full, with the rest retrieved from reference TRBV5-5 and TRBJ2-7, is DAGVTQSPTHLIKTRGQQVTLRCSPISGHKSVSWYQQVLGQGPQFIFQYYEKEERGRGNFPDRFSARQFPNYSSELNVNALLLGDSALYLCASSDTGVPEQYFGPGTRLTVT.